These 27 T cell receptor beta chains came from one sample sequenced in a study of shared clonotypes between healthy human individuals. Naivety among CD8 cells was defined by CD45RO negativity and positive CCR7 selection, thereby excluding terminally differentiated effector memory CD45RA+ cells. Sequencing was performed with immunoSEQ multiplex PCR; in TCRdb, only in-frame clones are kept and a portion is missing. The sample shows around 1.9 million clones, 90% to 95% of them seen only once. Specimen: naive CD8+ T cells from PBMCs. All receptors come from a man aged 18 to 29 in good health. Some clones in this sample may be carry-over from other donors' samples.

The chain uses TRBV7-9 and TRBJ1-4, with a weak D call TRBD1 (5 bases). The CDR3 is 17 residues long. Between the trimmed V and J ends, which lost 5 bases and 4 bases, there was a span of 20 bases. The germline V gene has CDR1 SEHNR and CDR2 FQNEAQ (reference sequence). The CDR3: CASSEALRQQLNEKLFF. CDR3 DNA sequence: TGTGCCAGCAGCGAGGCCCTGCGACAGCAGCTTAATGAAAAACTGTTTTTT.

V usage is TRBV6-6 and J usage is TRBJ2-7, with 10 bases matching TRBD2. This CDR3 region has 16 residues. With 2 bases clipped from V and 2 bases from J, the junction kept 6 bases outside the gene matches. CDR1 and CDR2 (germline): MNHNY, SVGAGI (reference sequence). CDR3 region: CASSYGPSGRAYEQYF. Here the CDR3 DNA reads TGTGCCAGCAGTTACGGGCCTAGCGGGAGAGCCTACGAGCAGTACTTC.

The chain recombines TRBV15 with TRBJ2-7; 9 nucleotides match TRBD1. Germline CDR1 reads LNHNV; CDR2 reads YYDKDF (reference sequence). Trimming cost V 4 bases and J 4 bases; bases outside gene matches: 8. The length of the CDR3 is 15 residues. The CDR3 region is CATSTRTGGIYEQYF. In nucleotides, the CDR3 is TGTGCCACCAGCACCCGCACAGGGGGCATTTACGAGCAGTACTTC.

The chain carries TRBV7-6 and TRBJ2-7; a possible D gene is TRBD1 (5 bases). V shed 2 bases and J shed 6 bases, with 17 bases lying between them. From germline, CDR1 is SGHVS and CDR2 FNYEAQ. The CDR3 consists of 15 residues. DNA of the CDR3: TGTGCCAGCAGCTTACTTAAGGGGCGGCACAGCGAGCAGTACTTC. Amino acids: CASSLLKGRHSEQYF.

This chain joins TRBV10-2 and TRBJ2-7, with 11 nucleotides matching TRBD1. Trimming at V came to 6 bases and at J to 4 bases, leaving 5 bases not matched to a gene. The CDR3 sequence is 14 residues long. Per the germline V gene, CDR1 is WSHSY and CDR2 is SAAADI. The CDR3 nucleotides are TGCGCCAGCAGCGGGGGGACAGGGGGTTACGAGCAGTACTTC. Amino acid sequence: CASSGGTGGYEQYF.

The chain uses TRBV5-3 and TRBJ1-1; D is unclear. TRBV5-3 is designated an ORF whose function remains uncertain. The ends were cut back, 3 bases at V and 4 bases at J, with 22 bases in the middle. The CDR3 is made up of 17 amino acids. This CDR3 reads CARSSPRSEVSPTEAFF. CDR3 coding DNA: TGTGCCAGAAGCTCGCCTCGATCAGAGGTGAGTCCCACTGAAGCTTTCTTT.

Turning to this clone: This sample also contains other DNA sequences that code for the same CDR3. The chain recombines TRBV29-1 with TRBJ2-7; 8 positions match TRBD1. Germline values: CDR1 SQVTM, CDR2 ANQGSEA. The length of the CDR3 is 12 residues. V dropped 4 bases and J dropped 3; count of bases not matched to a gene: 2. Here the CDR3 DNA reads TGCAGCGTTGGGACAGGGAACTACGAGCAGTACTTC. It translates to CSVGTGNYEQYF.

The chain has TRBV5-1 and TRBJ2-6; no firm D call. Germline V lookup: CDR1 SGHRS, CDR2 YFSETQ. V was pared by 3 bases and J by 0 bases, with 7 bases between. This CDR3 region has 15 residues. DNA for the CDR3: TGCGCCAGCAGCTCGGTTACCTCTGGGGCCAACGTCCTGACTTTC. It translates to CASSSVTSGANVLTF.

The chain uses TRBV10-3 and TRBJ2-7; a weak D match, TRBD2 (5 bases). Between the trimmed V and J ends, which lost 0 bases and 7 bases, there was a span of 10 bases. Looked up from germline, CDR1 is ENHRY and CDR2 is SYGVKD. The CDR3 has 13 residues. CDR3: CAISESKTGEQYF. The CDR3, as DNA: TGTGCCATCAGTGAGTCTAAGACGGGGGAGCAGTACTTC.

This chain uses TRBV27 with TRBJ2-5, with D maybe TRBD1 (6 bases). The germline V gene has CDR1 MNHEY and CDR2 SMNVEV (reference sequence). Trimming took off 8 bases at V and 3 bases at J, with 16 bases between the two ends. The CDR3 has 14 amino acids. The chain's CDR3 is CASSYRQAEETQYF. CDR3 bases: TGTGCCAGCTCTTACAGACAGGCAGAAGAGACCCAGTACTTC.

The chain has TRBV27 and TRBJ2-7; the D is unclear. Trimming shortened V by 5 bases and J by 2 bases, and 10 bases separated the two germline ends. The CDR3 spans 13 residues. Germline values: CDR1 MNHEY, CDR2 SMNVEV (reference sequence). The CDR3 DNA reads TGTGCCAGCAGTCTTCGGAGACCCTACGAGCAGTACTTC. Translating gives CASSLRRPYEQYF.

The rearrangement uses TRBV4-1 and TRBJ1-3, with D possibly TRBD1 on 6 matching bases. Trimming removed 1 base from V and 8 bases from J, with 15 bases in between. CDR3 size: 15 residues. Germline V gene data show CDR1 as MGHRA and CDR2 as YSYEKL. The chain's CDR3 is CASSQARGGVDTIYF. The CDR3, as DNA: TGCGCCAGCAGCCAAGCCAGGGGTGGCGTTGACACCATATATTTT.

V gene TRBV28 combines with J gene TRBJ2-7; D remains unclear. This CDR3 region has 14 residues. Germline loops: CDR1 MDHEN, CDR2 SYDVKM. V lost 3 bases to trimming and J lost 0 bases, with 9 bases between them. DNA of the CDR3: TGTGCCAGCAGTTTGAGTGTGGACTCCTACGAGCAGTACTTC. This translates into CASSLSVDSYEQYF.

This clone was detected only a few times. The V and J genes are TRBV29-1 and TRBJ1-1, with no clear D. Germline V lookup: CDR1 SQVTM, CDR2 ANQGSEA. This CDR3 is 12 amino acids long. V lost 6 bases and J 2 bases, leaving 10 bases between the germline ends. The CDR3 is CSVDFTNTEAFF. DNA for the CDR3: TGCAGCGTGGATTTCACCAACACTGAAGCTTTCTTT.

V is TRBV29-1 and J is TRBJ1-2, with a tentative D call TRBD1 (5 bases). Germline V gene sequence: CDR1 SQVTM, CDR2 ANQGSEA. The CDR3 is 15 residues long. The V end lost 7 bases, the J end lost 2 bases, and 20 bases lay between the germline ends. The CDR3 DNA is TGCAGCGCCCTAAGATCCCGACAGCCAAACTATGGCTACACCTTC. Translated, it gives CSALRSRQPNYGYTF.

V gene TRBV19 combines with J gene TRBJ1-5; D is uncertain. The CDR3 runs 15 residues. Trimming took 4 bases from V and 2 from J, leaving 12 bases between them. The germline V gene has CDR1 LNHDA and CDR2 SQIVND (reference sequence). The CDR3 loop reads CASSTTNFRNQPQHF. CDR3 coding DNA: TGTGCCAGTAGTACAACAAATTTTCGCAATCAGCCCCAGCATTTT. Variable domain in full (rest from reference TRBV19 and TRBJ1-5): DGGITQSPKYLFRKEGQNVTLSCEQNLNHDAMYWYRQDPGQGLRLIYYSQIVNDFQKGDIAEGYSVSREKKESFPLTVTSAQKNPTAFYLCASSTTNFRNQPQHFGDGTRLSIL.

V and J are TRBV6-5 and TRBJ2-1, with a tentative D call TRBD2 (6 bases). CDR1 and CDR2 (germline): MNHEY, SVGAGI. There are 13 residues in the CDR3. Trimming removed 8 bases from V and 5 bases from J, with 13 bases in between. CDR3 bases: TGTGCCAGCGCGGGACTCGAAAACAATGAGCAGTTCTTC. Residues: CASAGLENNEQFF.

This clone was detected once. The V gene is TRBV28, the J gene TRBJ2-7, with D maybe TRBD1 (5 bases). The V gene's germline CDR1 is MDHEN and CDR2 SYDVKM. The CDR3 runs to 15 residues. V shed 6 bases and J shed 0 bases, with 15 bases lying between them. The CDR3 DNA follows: TGTGCCAGCAGGCGAGGCAGGGTGAGCTCCTACGAGCAGTACTTC. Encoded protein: CASRRGRVSSYEQYF.

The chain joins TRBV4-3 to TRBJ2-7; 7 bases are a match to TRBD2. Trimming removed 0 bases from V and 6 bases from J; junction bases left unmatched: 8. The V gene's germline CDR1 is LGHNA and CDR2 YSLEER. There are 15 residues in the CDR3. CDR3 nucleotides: TGCGCCAGCAGCCAAGATCTGGCGGGAGCTTTCGAGCAGTACTTC. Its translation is CASSQDLAGAFEQYF.

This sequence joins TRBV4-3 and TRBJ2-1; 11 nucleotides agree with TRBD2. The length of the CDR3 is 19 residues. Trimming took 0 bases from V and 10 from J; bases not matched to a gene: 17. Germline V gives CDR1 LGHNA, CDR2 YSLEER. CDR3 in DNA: TGCGCCAGCAGCCAAGATCATTTTCTCGGGACTAGCGGAGAGGGGGAGCAGTTCTTC. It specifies CASSQDHFLGTSGEGEQFF.

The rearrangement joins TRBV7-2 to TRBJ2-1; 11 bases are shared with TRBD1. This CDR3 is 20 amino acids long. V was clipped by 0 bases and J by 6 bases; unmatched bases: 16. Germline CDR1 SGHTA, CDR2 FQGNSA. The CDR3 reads CASSLAGLGRTGGQFNEQFF. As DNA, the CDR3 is TGTGCCAGCAGCTTAGCGGGATTAGGAAGGACAGGGGGCCAATTCAATGAGCAGTTCTTC.

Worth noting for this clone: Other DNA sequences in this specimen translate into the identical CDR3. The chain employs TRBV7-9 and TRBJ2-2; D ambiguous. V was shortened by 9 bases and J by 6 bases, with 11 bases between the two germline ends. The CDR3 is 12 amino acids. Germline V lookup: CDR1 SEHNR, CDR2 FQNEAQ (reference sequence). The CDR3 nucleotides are TGTGCCAGTACCCTTCCAGCCGGGGAGCTGTTTTTT. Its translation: CASTLPAGELFF.

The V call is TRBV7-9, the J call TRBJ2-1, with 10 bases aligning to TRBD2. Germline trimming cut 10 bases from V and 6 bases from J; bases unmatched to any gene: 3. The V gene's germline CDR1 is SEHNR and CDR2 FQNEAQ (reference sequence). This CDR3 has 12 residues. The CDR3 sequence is CATGLAINEQFF. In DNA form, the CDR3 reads TGTGCCACGGGACTAGCGATCAATGAGCAGTTCTTC.

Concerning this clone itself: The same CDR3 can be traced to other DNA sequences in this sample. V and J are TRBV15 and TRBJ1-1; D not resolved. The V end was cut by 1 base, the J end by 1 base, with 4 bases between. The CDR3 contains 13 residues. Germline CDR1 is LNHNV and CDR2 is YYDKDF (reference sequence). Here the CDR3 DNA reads TGTGCCACCAGCAGAGGAGAGAACACTGAAGCTTTCTTT. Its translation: CATSRGENTEAFF. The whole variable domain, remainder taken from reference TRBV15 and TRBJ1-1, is DAMVIQNPRYQVTQFGKPVTLSCSQTLNHNVMYWYQQKSSQAPKLLFHYYDKDFNNEADTPDNFQSRRPNTSFCFLDIRSPGLGDTAMYLCATSRGENTEAFFGQGTRLTVV.

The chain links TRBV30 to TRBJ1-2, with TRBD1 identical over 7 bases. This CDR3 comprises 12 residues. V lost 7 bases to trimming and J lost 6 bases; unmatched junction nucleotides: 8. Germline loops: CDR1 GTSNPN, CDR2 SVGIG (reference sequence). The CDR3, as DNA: TGTGCCTCCCTCACAGGGGCGGATGGCTACACCTTC. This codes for CASLTGADGYTF.

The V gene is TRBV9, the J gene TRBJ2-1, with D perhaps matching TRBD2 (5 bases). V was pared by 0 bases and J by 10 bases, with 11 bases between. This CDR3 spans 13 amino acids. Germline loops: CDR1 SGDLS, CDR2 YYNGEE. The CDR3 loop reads CASSVDPTGEQFF. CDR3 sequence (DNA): TGTGCCAGCAGCGTAGACCCGACGGGAGAGCAGTTCTTC. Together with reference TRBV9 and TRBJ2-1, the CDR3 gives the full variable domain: DSGVTQTPKHLITATGQRVTLRCSPRSGDLSVYWYQQSLDQGLQFLIQYYNGEERAKGNILERFSAQQFPDLHSELNLSSLELGDSALYFCASSVDPTGEQFFGPGTRLTVL.

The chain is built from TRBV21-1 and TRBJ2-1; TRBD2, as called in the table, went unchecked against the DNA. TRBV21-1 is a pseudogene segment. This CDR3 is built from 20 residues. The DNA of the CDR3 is TGTGCCAGCACCCTAAGCGGGGTGGGCAAGGGCCTTAGCTCCTACAATGAGCAGTTCTTC. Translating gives CASTLSGVGKGLSSYNEQFF.